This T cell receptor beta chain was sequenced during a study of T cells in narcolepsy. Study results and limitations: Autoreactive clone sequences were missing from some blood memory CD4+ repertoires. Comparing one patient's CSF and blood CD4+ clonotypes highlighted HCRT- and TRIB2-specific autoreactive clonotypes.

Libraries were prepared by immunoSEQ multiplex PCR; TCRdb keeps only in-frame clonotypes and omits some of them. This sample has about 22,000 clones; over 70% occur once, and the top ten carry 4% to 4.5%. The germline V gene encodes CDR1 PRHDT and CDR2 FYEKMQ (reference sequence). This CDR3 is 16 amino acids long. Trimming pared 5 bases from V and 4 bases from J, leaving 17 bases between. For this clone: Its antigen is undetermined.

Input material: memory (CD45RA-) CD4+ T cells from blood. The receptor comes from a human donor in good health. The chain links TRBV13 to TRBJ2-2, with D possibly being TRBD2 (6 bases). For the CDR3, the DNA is TGTGCCAGCAGCAAGAAGCGGGTAATCTCCACCGGGGAGCTGTTTTTT. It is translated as CASSKKRVISTGELFF.